One sample yielded the 32 T cell receptor beta chains listed below, sequenced in a study of blood T cell repertoires in COVID-19. Libraries were prepared by immunoSEQ multiplex PCR; TCRdb keeps only in-frame clonotypes and omits some of them. The sample carries 340,000 or so clones, roughly 84% recorded once. The specimen was peripheral blood. Source of these receptors: a man aged 45-65 years with active or convalescent COVID-19.

The chain joins TRBV18 to TRBJ2-7; 10 nucleotides agree with TRBD1. Germline assignment: CDR1 KGHSH and CDR2 LQKENI. CDR3 length: 14 residues. The ends lost 5 bases at V and 3 bases at J; junction bases unmatched: 4. The CDR3 protein is CASSLGQGIYEQYF. CDR3 coding DNA: TGTGCCAGCTCATTGGGACAGGGGATCTACGAGCAGTACTTC.

This clone turned up a few times. The chain links TRBV18 to TRBJ1-2, with TRBD1 as a possible D gene (6 bases). This CDR3 is built from 14 residues. The germline gives CDR1 KGHSH, CDR2 LQKENI. The V gene lost 8 bases and the J gene lost 7 bases, with 20 bases spanning the gap. For the CDR3, the DNA is TGTGCCAGCACAAAGGAAGGACAGCACGGTGGCTACACCTTC. Its protein product is CASTKEGQHGGYTF.

CDR3 protein: CASSFSGGRNTDTQYF. Here the CDR3 DNA reads TGTGCCAGCAGCTTCTCAGGGGGGCGGAACACAGATACGCAGTATTTT. The chain carries TRBV7-2 and TRBJ2-3; weak D call: TRBD1 (7 bases). The CDR3 runs 16 residues. Trimming shortened V by 3 bases and J by 2 bases, and 15 bases separated the two germline ends. Germline-derived CDR1 and CDR2 are SGHTA and FQGNSA.

V usage is TRBV5-5 and J usage is TRBJ1-4; 9 positions match TRBD1. Germline CDR1 and CDR2: SGHKS and YYEKEE (reference sequence). The CDR3 covers 19 residues. J was trimmed by 0 bases and V by 3 bases; bases with no gene match: 12. For the CDR3, the DNA is TGTGCCAGCAGCTGGCCCCTGGGACAGGGATTTGCAACTAATGAAAAACTGTTTTTT. Its protein product is CASSWPLGQGFATNEKLFF. Complete variable domain (other parts from reference TRBV5-5 and TRBJ1-4): DAGVTQSPTHLIKTRGQQVTLRCSPISGHKSVSWYQQVLGQGPQFIFQYYEKEERGRGNFPDRFSARQFPNYSSELNVNALLLGDSALYLCASSWPLGQGFATNEKLFFGSGTQLSVL.

The chain carries TRBV11-2 and TRBJ1-2; possible D gene TRBD1, 6 bases. This CDR3 spans 15 amino acids. The V gene's germline CDR1 is SGHAT and CDR2 FQNNGV. V shed 2 bases and J shed 4 bases, with 14 bases lying between them. Here the CDR3 DNA reads TGTGCCAGCAGCTTAAGTTTGGACAGAGTCTATGGCTACACCTTC. It yields the protein CASSLSLDRVYGYTF.

The V call is TRBV19, the J call TRBJ1-1, with no clear D. V lost 4 bases to trimming and J lost 3 bases, with 9 bases between them. Germline-derived CDR1 and CDR2 are LNHDA and SQIVND (reference sequence). There are 13 residues in the CDR3. The CDR3 here is CASSTQVDTEAFF. Written as DNA, the CDR3 is TGTGCCAGTAGTACCCAGGTCGACACTGAAGCTTTCTTT.

Comments on this clone: Other DNA sequences within the sample encode an identical CDR3. The chain has TRBV5-1 and TRBJ2-3; 7 bases match TRBD1. Germline V gives CDR1 SGHRS, CDR2 YFSETQ. V trimming: 2 bases; J trimming: 4 bases; junction bases outside the gene matches: 1. The CDR3 length is 13 residues. The CDR3 region has the DNA TGCGCCAGCAGCTTAGGGGGCCCAGATACGCAGTATTTT. Protein sequence: CASSLGGPDTQYF.

This clone was recorded a few times. The CDR3 sequence is CSAGAESGNTIYF. The CDR3 DNA is TGCAGCGCCGGAGCGGAGTCTGGAAACACCATATATTTT. This rearrangement joins TRBV29-1 to TRBJ1-3; no firm D call. The CDR3 has 13 residues. V lost 7 bases, J lost 1 base, and 11 bases lay in between. CDR1 and CDR2 (germline): SQVTM, ANQGSEA.

V is TRBV28 and J is TRBJ2-7; 7 bases agree with TRBD1. V shed 3 bases and J 3 bases; nucleotides not matched to a gene: 5. CDR3 length equals 14 residues. Germline lookup yields CDR1 MDHEN and CDR2 SYDVKM. The CDR3 DNA reads as TGTGCCAGCAGTTTCTCTGACAGGGTCTACGAGCAGTACTTC. Translating it yields CASSFSDRVYEQYF.

The chain joins TRBV28 to TRBJ1-3, with 7 positions matching TRBD1. Unmatched junction bases numbered 6, after V lost 7 bases and J lost 0 bases. CDR1 is MDHEN and CDR2 is SYDVKM in the germline V gene. The CDR3 length is 15 residues. The CDR3 protein is CASTKTGTSGNTIYF. The CDR3 DNA sequence: TGTGCCAGCACCAAGACAGGGACCTCTGGAAACACCATATATTTT.

The V gene is TRBV7-8, the J gene TRBJ1-5, with 8 bases identical to TRBD1. Germline values: CDR1 SGHVS, CDR2 FQNEAQ. The J segment lost 0 bases and the V segment lost 3 bases, leaving 1 base of the junction unmatched. The CDR3 totals 15 residues. DNA for the CDR3: TGTGCCAGCAGCTTGGGGACAGGTAGCAATCAGCCCCAGCATTTT. Translation gives CASSLGTGSNQPQHF. Together with reference TRBV7-8 and TRBJ1-5, the CDR3 gives the full variable domain: GAGVSQSPRYKVAKRGQDVALRCDPISGHVSLFWYQQALGQGPEFLTYFQNEAQLDKSGLPSDRFFAERPEGSVSTLKIQRTQQEDSAVYLCASSLGTGSNQPQHFGDGTRLSIL.

This clone appeared once. The rearrangement joins TRBV9 to TRBJ2-5; TRBD2 matches 7 bases. Germline CDR1 reads SGDLS; CDR2 reads YYNGEE. This CDR3 contains 13 residues. V shed 2 bases and J 2 bases; nucleotides not matched to a gene: 0. The CDR3 DNA is TGTGCCAGCAGCGTCGGGGGGCAAGAGACCCAGTACTTC. This codes for CASSVGGQETQYF.

The V call is TRBV28, the J call TRBJ2-1; a possible D gene is TRBD1 (6 bases). From germline, CDR1 is MDHEN and CDR2 SYDVKM. Trimming took 9 bases from V and 3 from J, leaving 12 bases between them. This CDR3 is 13 amino acids long. DNA for the CDR3: TGTGCCAGTAGGGACACTAGCTACAATGAGCAGTTCTTC. Its translation: CASRDTSYNEQFF.

Concerning this clone itself: Other DNA sequences in this sample translate to the same CDR3. This rearrangement joins TRBV10-3 to TRBJ1-4, with TRBD1 as a possible D gene (5 bases). V was trimmed by 3 bases and J by 7 bases, leaving 9 bases between them. CDR1 ENHRY and CDR2 SYGVKD come from the germline V gene. CDR3 length equals 13 residues. In nucleotides, the CDR3 is TGTGCCATCAGTGAACGGCAGGGTGAAAAACTGTTTTTT. Amino acids: CAISERQGEKLFF.

The rearrangement links TRBV3-1 (or the pseudogene TRBV3-2) to TRBJ2-3; no definite D call. CDR3 length equals 15 residues. The germline gives CDR1 LGHDT, CDR2 YNNKEL (reference sequence). Trimming shortened V by 6 bases and J by 1 base, and 14 bases separated the two germline ends. CDR3 in DNA: TGTGCCAGCAGACCTCGTTACCGAGGCACAGATACGCAGTATTTT. Translated: CASRPRYRGTDTQYF.

The chain is built from TRBV19 and TRBJ2-1; no clear D. The CDR3 runs 15 residues. The V gene lost 6 bases and the J gene lost 0 bases, with 12 bases spanning the gap. Per germline, CDR1 LNHDA and CDR2 SQIVND (reference sequence). The CDR3 sequence is CASRATVVSYNEQFF. The CDR3 bases are TGTGCCAGTAGGGCCACAGTGGTCTCCTACAATGAGCAGTTCTTC.

This sequence joins TRBV7-9 and TRBJ1-4; D not resolved. The CDR3 totals 16 residues. The V gene's germline CDR1 is SEHNR and CDR2 FQNEAQ (reference sequence). V shed 1 base and J shed 2 bases, with 11 bases lying between them. CDR3 in DNA: TGTGCCAGCAGCTTAGAGGCGGGGAGCACTAATGAAAAACTGTTTTTT. Amino acids: CASSLEAGSTNEKLFF.

The rearrangement joins TRBV7-9 to TRBJ2-7; 12 bases line up with TRBD2. The V and J ends lost 4 bases and 10 bases, in that order; junction bases with no gene match: 5. The CDR3 is 13 amino acids. Per the germline V gene, CDR1 is SEHNR and CDR2 is FQNEAQ (reference sequence). The DNA for the CDR3 is TGTGCCAGCAGCTCCCGGACTAGCGGGAACCAGTACTTC. This sequence encodes CASSSRTSGNQYF.

The chain couples TRBV6-2 or TRBV6-3 to TRBJ1-2; 7 bases agree with TRBD1. This CDR3 has 14 amino acids. Germline V gene data show CDR1 as MNHEY and CDR2 as SVGEGT. V lost 5 bases and J lost 6; bases outside the gene matches: 9. In DNA, the CDR3 is TGTGCCAGCAGTCTGCGGATGACAGGGCATGGCTACACCTTC. Its translation is CASSLRMTGHGYTF.

This chain joins TRBV4-2 and TRBJ2-7; D is possibly TRBD2 (6 bases). The CDR3 covers 16 residues. The germline V gene encodes CDR1 LGHNA and CDR2 YNFKEQ. With 0 bases removed from V and 3 bases from J, the gap between germline ends came to 15 bases. CDR3 sequence: CASSQDTGESLYEQYF. The CDR3 DNA is TGTGCCAGCAGCCAAGATACGGGGGAGTCACTCTACGAGCAGTACTTC.

The chain combines TRBV28 with TRBJ1-1; no clear D. Trimming shortened V by 2 bases and J by 4 bases, and 17 bases separated the two germline ends. The CDR3 sequence is 16 residues long. CDR1 and CDR2 from the germline V gene are MDHEN and SYDVKM. This CDR3 reads CASSLPGLLGGTEAFF. CDR3 bases: TGTGCCAGCAGTTTACCCGGTTTACTTGGCGGCACTGAAGCTTTCTTT. The entire variable domain, with the rest obtained from reference TRBV28 and TRBJ1-1, is as follows: DVKVTQSSRYLVKRTGEKVFLECVQDMDHENMFWYRQDPGLGLRLIYFSYDVKMKEKGDIPEGYSVSREKKERFSLILESASTNQTSMYLCASSLPGLLGGTEAFFGQGTRLTVV.

CDR3 protein: CASTLSVLRDRGGRIHEKLFF. CDR3 DNA sequence: TGTGCCAGCACCCTTTCGGTCCTCCGGGACAGGGGCGGCCGTATACATGAAAAACTGTTTTTT. This chain connects TRBV7-6 to TRBJ1-4, with 10 bases matching TRBD1. Trimming removed 7 bases from V and 6 bases from J; junction bases left unmatched: 26. The CDR3 is made up of 21 amino acids. Germline V gene sequence: CDR1 SGHVS, CDR2 FNYEAQ.

V and J are TRBV7-9 and TRBJ1-2; D perhaps matches TRBD1 (5 bases). Trimming pared 5 bases from V and 2 bases from J, leaving 9 bases between. This CDR3 has 13 residues. Germline CDR1 is SEHNR and CDR2 is FQNEAQ (reference sequence). CDR3 residues: CASSPTVNYGYTF. The CDR3 nucleotides read TGTGCCAGCAGCCCGACAGTGAACTATGGCTACACCTTC.

The genes are TRBV2 and TRBJ1-1; D perhaps matches TRBD1 (6 bases). Germline assignment: CDR1 SNHLY and CDR2 FYNNEI. Trimming took 7 bases from V and 2 from J, leaving 14 bases between them. The CDR3 consists of 14 residues. CDR3 loop: CASTSLGANTEAFF. In nucleotides, the CDR3 is TGTGCCAGCACCTCCTTGGGGGCTAACACTGAAGCTTTCTTT.

The V gene is TRBV10-3, the J gene TRBJ2-7, with 7 bases matching TRBD2. Trimming took 0 bases from V and 2 from J; bases not matched to a gene: 4. This CDR3 is 15 amino acids long. Germline V gene data show CDR1 as ENHRY and CDR2 as SYGVKD. Here the CDR3 reads CAISESLADTYEQYF. CDR3 DNA: TGTGCCATCAGTGAGTCGCTAGCGGACACCTACGAGCAGTACTTC.

The chain employs TRBV19 and TRBJ2-1, with 9 bases lining up with TRBD2. This CDR3 is 18 amino acids long. The germline gives CDR1 LNHDA, CDR2 SQIVND (reference sequence). Trimming took 5 bases from V and 0 from J; bases not matched to a gene: 11. CDR3 protein: CASSSGAGGPSSYNEQFF. The CDR3 bases are TGTGCCAGTAGTTCAGGGGCGGGAGGGCCCAGCTCCTACAATGAGCAGTTCTTC.

This chain joins TRBV25-1 and TRBJ1-2, with unresolved D. The ends were cut back, 3 bases at V and 1 base at J, with 6 bases in the middle. There are 13 residues in the CDR3. Germline CDR1 reads MGHDK; CDR2 reads SYGVNS. Here the CDR3 reads CASSDPFNYGYTF. The CDR3 nucleotides are TGTGCCAGCAGTGACCCCTTTAACTATGGCTACACCTTC.

The chain carries TRBV30 and TRBJ1-4, with 7 positions matching TRBD1. J gave up 7 bases and V 1 base, and 9 bases lay outside the gene matches. The CDR3 extends over 15 amino acids. Germline V gene sequence: CDR1 GTSNPN, CDR2 SVGIG (reference sequence). In DNA form, the CDR3 reads TGTGCCTGGAGTGGTCCGACAGGGCGGGGTGAAAAACTGTTTTTT. Translation gives CAWSGPTGRGEKLFF.

The chain is built from TRBV30 and TRBJ2-5; 12 nucleotides match TRBD1. This CDR3 has 13 residues. V shed 3 bases and J 5 bases; nucleotides not matched to a gene: 1. CDR1 is GTSNPN and CDR2 is SVGIG in the germline V gene (reference sequence). The CDR3 nucleotides are TGTGCCTGGAGGGGGACAGGGGGCGAGACCCAGTACTTC. The encoded protein is CAWRGTGGETQYF.

Concerning this clone: Other DNA variants within this sample encode the same CDR3. The chain has TRBV2 and TRBJ1-1; perhaps TRBD1 as D (5 bases). The CDR3 has 17 amino acids. The V and J ends lost 7 bases and 1 base respectively, with 22 bases between them. The germline V gene has CDR1 SNHLY and CDR2 FYNNEI. Here the CDR3 DNA reads TGTGCCAGCAAGTTGGGTTACGACAGAATGAAGAACACTGAAGCTTTCTTT. Translating it yields CASKLGYDRMKNTEAFF.

The V and J genes are TRBV9 and TRBJ2-1; D gene uncertain. Germline V gene lookup returns CDR1 SGDLS and CDR2 YYNGEE. This CDR3 is 14 amino acids long. V lost 0 bases to trimming and J lost 6 bases, with 10 bases between them. The CDR3 protein is CASSVVSSRNEQFF. Written as DNA, the CDR3 is TGTGCCAGCAGCGTAGTCAGTTCTCGCAATGAGCAGTTCTTC.

The chain recombines TRBV7-9 with TRBJ2-5, with 8 nucleotides matching TRBD1. In germline, CDR1 is SEHNR, CDR2 FQNEAQ (reference sequence). The trim removed 4 bases at V and 5 bases at J, leaving 9 bases unmatched. This CDR3 is 15 amino acids long. In DNA, the CDR3 is TGTGCCAGCAGCTCACTTACAGGGGGTCCTGAGACCCAGTACTTC. Amino acid sequence: CASSSLTGGPETQYF. Together with reference TRBV7-9 and TRBJ2-5, the CDR3 gives the full variable domain: DTGVSQNPRHKITKRGQNVTFRCDPISEHNRLYWYRQTLGQGPEFLTYFQNEAQLEKSRLLSDRFSAERPKGSFSTLEIQRTEQGDSAMYLCASSSLTGGPETQYFGPGTRLLVL.